One sample yielded the 20 T cell receptor beta chains listed below, sequenced in a study of regulatory T cells in long-lasting Graves disease (dated by TCRdb to the early 2020s). Library construction relied on multiplex PCR. Sequenced using an Illumina HiSeq 4000. TCR beta libraries were built with iRepertoire HTBI primers and Arm-PCR amplification of CDR3 regions. TCRdb cleaned the public reads at Q25 with fastp, built clones with MiXCR and kept in-frame beta chains. Rows with a matching CDR3 protein are joined into one entry that keeps the most common DNA and genes. The table for this sample lists around 420,000 distinct CDR3 sequences; 15% of them were counted only once. The ten top clones hold approximately 7.8% of the sample. Interpreted using the paper, the time point label stands for: newly diagnosed GD, antithyroid drugs for less than 3 months. For both TCR sequencing and RNA sequencing, RNA was extracted from PBMCs in TRIzol.

The same sample was also studied in work on T cells in Graves' hyperthyroidism and ophthalmopathy.

This specimen was peripheral blood mononuclear cells (PBMCs), taken at new diagnosis, from a patient treated with antithyroid drugs. The receptors were gathered from a woman aged 40 to 50 with Graves disease. Donor details come from another sample of the same person, matched by shared clones.

The table lists this clonotype with a few counts. The chain carries TRBV29-1 and TRBJ2-3, with 15 bases matching TRBD2. The CDR3 is 17 residues long. V trimming: 6 bases; J trimming: 2 bases; junction bases outside the gene matches: 9. Germline V gene lookup returns CDR1 SQVTM and CDR2 ANQGSEA. The CDR3 sequence is CSVEKGTSGRFTDTQYF. DNA of the CDR3: TGCAGCGTCGAGAAAGGGACTAGCGGGAGGTTCACAGATACGCAGTATTTT.

This clonotype was seen many times. CDR3 nucleotides: TGCGCCAGCAGCTTGTCCGGGACTACCAACAATGAGCAGTTCTTC. Protein product: CASSLSGTTNNEQFF. The V call is TRBV5-1, the J call TRBJ2-1; 7 bases agree with TRBD2. The V and J ends lost 1 base and 5 bases, in that order; junction bases with no gene match: 6. CDR1 and CDR2 (germline): SGHRS, YFSETQ. The CDR3 is 15 amino acids.

The chain's CDR3 is CASSPTGGGRANEQFF. The DNA for the CDR3 is TGTGCCAGCAGCCCTACTGGCGGGGGCAGGGCCAATGAGCAGTTCTTC. The genes are TRBV25-1 and TRBJ2-1, with TRBD2 as a possible D gene (7 bases). V was shortened by 6 bases and J by 6 bases, with 21 bases between the two germline ends. The CDR3 extends over 16 amino acids. The germline CDR1 and CDR2 sequences are MGHDK and SYGVNS. Looking up the rest from reference TRBV25-1 and TRBJ2-1 gives the full variable domain: EADIYQTPRYLVIGTGKKITLECSQTMGHDKMYWYQQDPGMELHLIHYSYGVNSTEKGDLSSESTVSRIRTEHFPLTLESARPSHTSQYLCASSPTGGGRANEQFFGPGTRLTVL.

This clonotype came up many times. V usage is TRBV12-3 or TRBV12-4 and J usage is TRBJ1-3; D is unresolved. Trimming cost V 2 bases and J 0 bases, with 14 bases left between them. The CDR3 consists of 17 residues. In nucleotides, the CDR3 is TGTGCCAGCAGTTTAAAATTCTGGGGTAACTCTGGAAACACCATATATTTT. Translating it yields CASSLKFWGNSGNTIYF.

The table lists this clonotype with many counts. The V and J genes are TRBV24-1 and TRBJ2-1; TRBD2 matches at 8 bases. This CDR3 comprises 18 residues. Germline CDR1 is KGHDR and CDR2 is SFDVKD. Trimming at V came to 7 bases and at J to 0 bases, leaving 13 bases not matched to a gene. The CDR3 nucleotides read TGTGCCACCAGCGATCCCCTAGCGGGCCTGAGCTCCTACAATGAGCAGTTCTTC. Translating gives CATSDPLAGLSSYNEQFF.

This clonotype has more than one count but fewer than ten. The rearrangement joins TRBV9 to TRBJ2-1; D call uncertain. V lost 3 bases and J 6 bases, leaving 7 bases between the germline ends. Germline loops: CDR1 SGDLS, CDR2 YYNGEE. The CDR3 sequence is 12 residues long. This chain's CDR3 is CASSGGLNEQFF. CDR3 DNA: TGTGCCAGCAGCGGCGGCCTCAATGAGCAGTTCTTC.

This clonotype was recorded at least ten times. The V gene is TRBV11-2, the J gene TRBJ2-2, with 9 bases lining up with TRBD1. The CDR3 runs to 16 residues. Germline-derived CDR1 and CDR2 are SGHAT and FQNNGV. V shed 5 bases, J shed 4 bases, and the junction held 8 bases outside the gene matches. The CDR3, as DNA: TGTGCCAGCAGCCCGCCCGGGACAGGGCCCACCGGGGAGCTGTTTTTT. Protein sequence: CASSPPGTGPTGELFF.

The sample holds many counts of this clonotype. This rearrangement joins TRBV12-3 or TRBV12-4 to TRBJ2-1, with TRBD2 identical over 7 bases. The junction had 17 bases not matched to a gene; V was cut back by 5 bases and J by 10 bases. The CDR3 is made up of 16 amino acids. CDR3 amino acids: CASSRQSGMGNREQFF. In nucleotides, the CDR3 is TGTGCCAGCAGTCGACAGAGCGGGATGGGGAATAGGGAGCAGTTCTTC.

The chain joins TRBV2 to TRBJ1-2; possible D gene TRBD1, 6 bases. Germline CDR1 is SNHLY and CDR2 is FYNNEI. The CDR3 consists of 13 residues. V dropped 9 bases and J dropped 7 bases, with 18 bases sitting between them. The CDR3 here is CARSLTGTGGYTF. For the CDR3, the DNA is TGTGCCAGATCCCTCACAGGGACGGGTGGCTACACCTTC.

This clonotype was recorded many times. The chain is built from TRBV12-3 or TRBV12-4 and TRBJ2-2; a weak D match, TRBD2 (6 bases). This CDR3 is built from 15 residues. Trimming shortened V by 3 bases and J by 1 base, and 9 bases separated the two germline ends. The DNA for the CDR3 is TGTGCCAGCAGTTTCACCGGGGGGAACACCGGGGAGCTGTTTTTT. It specifies CASSFTGGNTGELFF.

This clonotype was seen repeatedly, ten times or more. This chain joins TRBV28 and TRBJ2-4, with 9 bases matching TRBD1. This CDR3 region has 16 residues. V lost 2 bases, J lost 7 bases, and 9 bases stayed unmatched. Per germline, CDR1 MDHEN and CDR2 SYDVKM. The CDR3 is CASSLASTGGSNIQYF. The CDR3, as DNA: TGTGCCAGCAGTTTAGCCTCGACAGGGGGATCGAACATTCAGTACTTC.

This clonotype showed up just a few times. The chain's CDR3 is CASSLGPQVHYGSSYNEQFF. CDR3 coding DNA: TGTGCCAGCAGCTTAGGCCCCCAGGTTCACTACGGGAGCTCCTACAATGAGCAGTTCTTC. This sequence joins TRBV13 and TRBJ2-1; the D gene is possibly TRBD2 (6 bases). CDR1 PRHDT and CDR2 FYEKMQ come from the germline V gene (reference sequence). The CDR3 is 20 amino acids. V gave up 0 bases and J gave up 0 bases, with 21 bases separating them.

There are many counts of this clonotype. V usage is TRBV27 and J usage is TRBJ2-7; 9 bases match TRBD1. The CDR3 has 16 amino acids. V lost 1 base and J lost 2; bases outside the gene matches: 6. Germline V gene sequence: CDR1 MNHEY, CDR2 SMNVEV (reference sequence). The CDR3 is CASSLFPDRGTYEQYF. In DNA form, the CDR3 reads TGTGCCAGCAGTTTATTCCCCGACAGGGGGACCTACGAGCAGTACTTC.

This clonotype was seen at least ten times. The rearrangement joins TRBV10-3 to TRBJ1-2, with D perhaps TRBD1 (5 bases). Trimming removed 3 bases at V and 6 bases at J, with 8 bases between. Germline V gene lookup returns CDR1 ENHRY and CDR2 SYGVKD. This CDR3 comprises 12 residues. In nucleotides, the CDR3 is TGTGCCATCAGTGAAGGGGCGGATGGCTACACCTTC. It translates to CAISEGADGYTF.

This clonotype was found many times. The rearrangement joins TRBV6-5 to TRBJ2-7, with 8 bases that match TRBD1. CDR3 length: 16 residues. V lost 0 bases, J lost 4 bases, and 8 bases stayed unmatched. CDR1 and CDR2 from the germline V gene are MNHEY and SVGAGI. The CDR3 region is CASSYSATGVRYEQYF. The CDR3 coding sequence is TGTGCCAGCAGTTACTCTGCGACAGGGGTTCGGTACGAGCAGTACTTC.

The chain couples TRBV6-5 to TRBJ1-1; no definite D call. V was shortened by 2 bases and J by 2 bases, with 21 bases between the two germline ends. The CDR3 extends over 18 amino acids. Germline CDR1 MNHEY, CDR2 SVGAGI. CDR3 sequence: CASSYPDQMVGFNTEAFF. CDR3 in DNA: TGTGCCAGCAGTTACCCGGATCAAATGGTTGGGTTTAACACTGAAGCTTTCTTT.

This clonotype was seen more than once but under ten times. The chain joins TRBV2 to TRBJ2-1, with unresolved D. The germline V gene has CDR1 SNHLY and CDR2 FYNNEI. The V end was cut by 1 base, the J end by 1 base, with 8 bases between. CDR3 length: 15 residues. The CDR3 region has the DNA TGTGCCAGCAGTGAAGGGCTGATTTCCTACAATGAGCAGTTCTTC. It is translated as CASSEGLISYNEQFF.

This clonotype was observed a few times. The rearrangement joins TRBV20-1 to TRBJ1-1; no clear D gene. The V end was cut by 3 bases, the J end by 0 bases, with 11 bases between. This CDR3 is built from 14 residues. Germline loops: CDR1 DFQATT, CDR2 SNEGSKA (reference sequence). CDR3 amino acids: CSARGLEMNTEAFF. The DNA for the CDR3 is TGCAGTGCTAGGGGCCTGGAGATGAACACTGAAGCTTTCTTT.

This clonotype was recorded at least ten times. This chain connects TRBV12-3 or TRBV12-4 to TRBJ1-4, with TRBD1 matching over 7 bases. This CDR3 spans 16 amino acids. V shed 0 bases and J 4 bases; nucleotides not matched to a gene: 5. The DNA of the CDR3 is TGTGCCAGCAGTTTAGCGCCAGGGGGGTTTAATGAAAAACTGTTTTTT. It is translated as CASSLAPGGFNEKLFF.

This chain uses TRBV18 with TRBJ2-1; D unclear. The CDR3 is 14 residues long. V gave up 3 bases and J gave up 7 bases, with 13 bases separating them. Per germline, CDR1 KGHSH and CDR2 LQKENI. CDR3 nucleotides: TGTGCCAGCTCACCCCTGGTCTCCTTTAATGAGCAGTTCTTC. Amino acids: CASSPLVSFNEQFF.